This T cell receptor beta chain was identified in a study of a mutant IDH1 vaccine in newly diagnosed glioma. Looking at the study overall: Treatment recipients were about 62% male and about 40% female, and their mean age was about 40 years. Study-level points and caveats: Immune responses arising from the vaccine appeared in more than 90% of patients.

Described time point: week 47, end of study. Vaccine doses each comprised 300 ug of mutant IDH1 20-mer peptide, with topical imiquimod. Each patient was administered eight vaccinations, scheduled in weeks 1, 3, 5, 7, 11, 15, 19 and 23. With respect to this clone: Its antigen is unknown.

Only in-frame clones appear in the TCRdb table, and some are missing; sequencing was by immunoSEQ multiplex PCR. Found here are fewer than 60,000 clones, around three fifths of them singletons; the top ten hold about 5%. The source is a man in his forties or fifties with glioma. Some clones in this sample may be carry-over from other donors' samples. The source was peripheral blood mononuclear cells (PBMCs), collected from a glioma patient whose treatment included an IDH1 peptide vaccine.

The CDR3 DNA is TGTGCCAGCAGTTTTGAGGGGAACAGGGGCCCCTATAATTCACCCCTCCACTTT. This codes for CASSFEGNRGPYNSPLHF. The chain links TRBV27 to TRBJ1-6; 7 nucleotides line up with TRBD1. The CDR3 loop spans 18 amino acids. J was trimmed by 2 bases and V by 3 bases; bases with no gene match: 10. Germline V gene lookup returns CDR1 MNHEY and CDR2 SMNVEV (reference sequence).